Presented here are 8 T cell receptor beta chains from one specimen sequenced in a study of a mutant IDH1 vaccine in newly diagnosed glioma (dated by TCRdb to about 2021). The library was generated by the immunoSEQ multiplex PCR assay. What TCRdb holds here is the immuneACCESS table cut down to in-frame rearrangements. Part of the clones is not present; checked against another copy, under half of the missing clones reflect an unresolved V gene, and the others are unexplained. The sample table shows 29,000 or so clones, and approximately 80% are seen once. The top ten hold under 8.5% of the sample. The sample's time point label is to be understood as: week 23, last vaccination. A 20-mer mutant IDH1 peptide at 300 micrograms in Montanide made up each vaccine dose, which was injected subcutaneously together with topical imiquimod. These receptors' targets are unknown. Source: PBMCs, taken from a glioma patient whose treatment included an IDH1 peptide vaccine. The source of these receptors is a woman aged 18-29 years with glioma.

The genes are TRBV19 and TRBJ1-5, with D unclear. The CDR3 is 12 residues long. V lost 5 bases and J 6 bases, leaving 8 bases between the germline ends. Germline CDR1 LNHDA, CDR2 SQIVND (reference sequence). CDR3 sequence: CASSELGQPQHF. CDR3 DNA sequence: TGTGCCAGTAGTGAATTGGGTCAGCCCCAGCATTTT.

The gene calls are TRBV10-3 and TRBJ1-3; TRBD1 might be the D (5 bases). From germline, CDR1 is ENHRY and CDR2 SYGVKD. This CDR3 contains 13 residues. V shed 10 bases and J shed 0 bases, with 10 bases lying between them. In nucleotides, the CDR3 is TGTGCCACCCTTCAGGGCTCTGGAAACACCATATATTTT. The encoded protein is CATLQGSGNTIYF.

The chain is built from TRBV29-1 and TRBJ1-4; the D gene is possibly TRBD1 (6 bases). Germline V gene sequence: CDR1 SQVTM, CDR2 ANQGSEA. The CDR3 sequence is 13 residues long. The V gene lost 8 bases and the J gene lost 2 bases, with 12 bases spanning the gap. This CDR3 reads CSTQRGTNEKLFF. The CDR3 DNA sequence: TGCAGCACGCAGAGGGGGACTAATGAAAAACTGTTTTTT.

The chain combines TRBV27 with TRBJ2-3; D uncertain. CDR1 and CDR2 from the germline V gene are MNHEY and SMNVEV (reference sequence). The CDR3 has 11 amino acids. V lost 10 bases and J lost 3, with 8 bases in between. The CDR3 DNA sequence: TGTGCCACCCTTAGTACAGATACGCAGTATTTT. Protein product: CATLSTDTQYF.

The V and J genes are TRBV29-1 and TRBJ1-2; 9 bases agree with TRBD1. V lost 0 bases to trimming and J lost 11 bases; unmatched junction nucleotides: 22. The CDR3 spans 18 residues. Germline CDR1 is SQVTM and CDR2 is ANQGSEA. This chain's CDR3 is CSVEDGFFRDRVRGTYTF. Written as DNA, the CDR3 is TGCAGCGTTGAAGATGGTTTTTTTCGGGACAGGGTTCGCGGGACGTACACCTTC.

This CDR3 is CASSLSGFLMNTEAFF. In DNA, the CDR3 is TGTGCCAGCAGCTTATCTGGGTTTCTAATGAACACTGAAGCTTTCTTT. The chain recombines TRBV11-2 with TRBJ1-1, with D uncertain. CDR1 and CDR2 from the germline V gene are SGHAT and FQNNGV. This CDR3 spans 16 amino acids. V was trimmed by 2 bases and J by 0 bases, leaving 13 bases between them.

The chain uses TRBV7-8 and TRBJ1-5; 8 bases align to TRBD1. Germline V CDR1 and CDR2: SGHVS, FQNEAQ. This CDR3 has 14 amino acids. V shed 5 bases and J 7 bases; nucleotides not matched to a gene: 7. CDR3 sequence reads: CASSPTGEWQPQHF. The CDR3 coding sequence is TGTGCCAGCAGCCCGACAGGGGAGTGGCAGCCCCAGCATTTT.

This rearrangement joins TRBV19 to TRBJ1-2; D call uncertain. The CDR3 runs 13 residues. Trimming cost V 3 bases and J 8 bases, with 13 bases left between them. The germline gives CDR1 LNHDA, CDR2 SQIVND (reference sequence). In nucleotides, the CDR3 is TGTGCCAGTAGTATCAGTGTCGCGCTCGGCTACACCTTC. Translation gives CASSISVALGYTF.